One sample yielded the 8 T cell receptor beta chains listed below, sequenced in a study of cytomegalovirus exposure and HLA in healthy donors. Primers for the PCR totalled 60 Vbeta and 13 Jbeta. Repertoires were generated with immunoSEQ multiplex PCR, while TCRdb's copy carries only in-frame clones and drops some. The sample yields 240,000 or so clones, about 80% seen once. The specimen was PBMCs. The receptor set was obtained from a woman aged 55-75 years in good health and CMV-seropositive.

J is TRBJ2-7 and V is TRBV5-1, with 8 bases identical to TRBD1. Trimming cost V 4 bases and J 2 bases; bases outside gene matches: 2. Germline values: CDR1 SGHRS, CDR2 YFSETQ. CDR3 size: 13 residues. CDR3 amino acids: CASSDRGAYEQYF. The CDR3 DNA reads as TGCGCCAGCAGCGACAGGGGCGCCTACGAGCAGTACTTC. The variable domain in full, with the rest retrieved from reference TRBV5-1 and TRBJ2-7, is KAGVTQTPRYLIKTRGQQVTLSCSPISGHRSVSWYQQTPGQGLQFLFEYFSETQRNKGNFPGRFSGRQFSNSRSEMNVSTLELGDSALYLCASSDRGAYEQYFGPGTRLTVT.

The chain is built from TRBV25-1 and TRBJ2-7; D perhaps matches TRBD2 (6 bases). Germline-derived CDR1 and CDR2 are MGHDK and SYGVNS. This CDR3 comprises 15 residues. Trimming pared 4 bases from V and 7 bases from J, leaving 20 bases between. The CDR3 loop reads CASSASGTSDREQYF. CDR3 nucleotides: TGTGCCAGCAGTGCTTCGGGGACTTCCGATCGGGAGCAGTACTTC.

The genes are TRBV2 and TRBJ2-3; 9 bases are shared with TRBD2. Trimming took 4 bases from V and 5 from J; bases not matched to a gene: 7. The CDR3 is 15 residues long. Germline V gene data show CDR1 as SNHLY and CDR2 as FYNNEI. The CDR3 reads CASSVAGGIGDTQYF. The CDR3 DNA reads TGTGCCAGCAGTGTGGCGGGAGGGATCGGAGATACGCAGTATTTT.

The chain joins TRBV7-2 to TRBJ2-7; D might be TRBD2 (6 bases). Trimming cost V 5 bases and J 0 bases, with 17 bases left between them. CDR1 is SGHTA, CDR2 FQGNSA, per germline. The CDR3 consists of 16 residues. CDR3 bases: TGTGCCAGCAGCCCCCCCCCGGGACTTAGCTCCTACGAGCAGTACTTC. Its translation: CASSPPPGLSSYEQYF.

This clone was seen more than once but under ten times. The V gene is TRBV29-1, the J gene TRBJ2-4, with D perhaps TRBD2 (7 bases). CDR1 is SQVTM, CDR2 ANQGSEA, per germline. The CDR3 runs to 14 residues. Trimming stripped 2 bases from V and 7 bases from J, with 15 bases between. CDR3 in DNA: TGCAGCGTTGAATTTGGGGGGGCAGGGAACATTCAGTACTTC. It encodes CSVEFGGAGNIQYF.

The rearrangement links TRBV15 to TRBJ2-5; 10 bases line up with TRBD2. Germline V gives CDR1 LNHNV, CDR2 YYDKDF (reference sequence). CDR3 length: 16 amino acids. V shed 1 base and J 5 bases; nucleotides not matched to a gene: 7. CDR3 sequence (DNA): TGTGCCACCAGCAGAGGGTCCCTAGCGGGAGCGGAGACCCAGTACTTC. Protein sequence: CATSRGSLAGAETQYF.

The chain carries TRBV19 and TRBJ2-1; TRBD2 is a possible D gene (5 bases). This CDR3 has 17 residues. Germline V gene data show CDR1 as LNHDA and CDR2 as SQIVND (reference sequence). The V gene lost 3 bases and the J gene lost 4 bases, with 19 bases spanning the gap. The CDR3 DNA is TGTGCCAGTAGTATCCCCCAAAGCGGACGCGCGTACAATGAGCAGTTCTTC. Translating it yields CASSIPQSGRAYNEQFF.

The chain joins TRBV7-9 to TRBJ1-4, with D possibly TRBD1 on 5 matching bases. Trimming removed 5 bases from V and 8 bases from J, with 9 bases in between. The CDR3 length is 12 residues. Germline V lookup: CDR1 SEHNR, CDR2 FQNEAQ (reference sequence). The CDR3 loop reads CASSPRQEKLFF. As DNA, the CDR3 is TGTGCCAGCAGCCCAAGACAGGAAAAACTGTTTTTT.